This TCR beta chain was found in a study of OX40 agonist ivuxolimab in advanced cancers. Study-wide context: The study reported partial responses in three patients: one hepatocellular carcinoma, two cutaneous melanoma.

The assay was immunoSEQ multiplex PCR, and TCRdb's table has in-frame clones only and misses some. The top ten hold about 1.5% of the sample, which has about 68,000 clones, 65% to 90% seen once. The CDR3 covers 18 residues. Trimming removed 6 bases from V and 1 base from J, with 23 bases in between. Germline values: CDR1 MNHEY, CDR2 SMNVEV (reference sequence). J is TRBJ2-3 and V is TRBV27; the D gene is possibly TRBD2 (6 bases). The sequence was collected from an adult with an advanced solid tumor such as melanoma, head and neck, liver or kidney cancer. The specimen was CD4+ or CD8+ T cells sorted from blood, collected in a trial of the OX40 agonist ivuxolimab. CDR3 sequence reads: CASRKVLSGPRGTDTQYF. The CDR3 nucleotides are TGTGCCAGCAGGAAAGTGTTGAGCGGGCCCCGGGGCACAGATACGCAGTATTTT.